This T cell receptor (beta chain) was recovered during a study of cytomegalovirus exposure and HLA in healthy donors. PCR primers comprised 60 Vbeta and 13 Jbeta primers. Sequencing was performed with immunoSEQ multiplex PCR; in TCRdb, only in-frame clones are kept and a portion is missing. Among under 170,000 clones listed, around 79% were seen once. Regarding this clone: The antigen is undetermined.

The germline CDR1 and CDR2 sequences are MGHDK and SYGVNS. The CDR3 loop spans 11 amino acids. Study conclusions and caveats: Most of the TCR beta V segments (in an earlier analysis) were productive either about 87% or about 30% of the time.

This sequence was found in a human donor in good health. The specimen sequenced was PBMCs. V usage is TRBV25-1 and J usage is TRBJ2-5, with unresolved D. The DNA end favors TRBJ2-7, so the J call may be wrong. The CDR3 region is CASSNSYEQYF. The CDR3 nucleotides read TGTGCCAGCAGTAACAGCTACGAGCAGTACTTC.